This T cell receptor beta chain came from a study of T cells in Graves' hyperthyroidism and ophthalmopathy. Comments on this clonotype: As the CDR3 is not closed by the conserved phenylalanine or tryptophan, this likely results from a read error. The DNA is left out, because the CDR3 cannot be placed on it with certainty; the CDR3 is given as TCRdb lists it.

Template material for amplifying TCR beta CDR3 regions consisted of RNA transcripts. First-round RT-PCR of the TCR CDR3 relied on the HTBI primer set. TCRdb analysed the multiplex PCR reads with MiXCR anew, one entry per CDR3 protein. This table holds approximately 560,000 distinct CDR3 sequences, around 46% found once. Uncontrolled infection, other autoimmune disease, pregnancy or lactation barred patients from enrollment. Material for sequencing was peripheral blood or thyroid tissue (not recorded which). This TCR was sampled from a young woman with Graves' hyperthyroidism.

The CDR3 here is CASSESKANY. The chain couples TRBV25-1 to TRBJ1-6. The CDR3 contains 10 residues when both ends are counted. Per germline, CDR1 MGHDK and CDR2 SYGVNS.